The next 16 T cell receptor beta chains were all read from a single sample in a study of T-cell reconstitution after alpha-beta-depleted transplantation in children. Unique molecular identifiers were incorporated when the TCRbeta library was constructed. TCRdb redid the calling of the PCR reads with MiXCR, one entry per CDR3 protein. The repertoire consists of 450,000 to 500,000 distinct CDR3 sequences, with about an eighth occurring once and the leading ten covering around 5.6%. The source was PBMCs from the stem cell graft donor, collected from the stem cell graft. These receptors came from a human donor who donated a stem cell graft to a child with combined immunodeficiency.

This clonotype appeared a few times. The V call is TRBV9, the J call TRBJ2-3, with D possibly TRBD1 on 5 matching bases. This CDR3 spans 15 amino acids. Trimming left V 4 bases short and J 2 bases short, with 14 bases between. Germline V gene lookup returns CDR1 SGDLS and CDR2 YYNGEE. Here the CDR3 reads CASSPLGEYTDTQYF. The CDR3, as DNA: TGTGCCAGCAGCCCCCTAGGGGAATACACAGATACGCAGTATTTT.

This clonotype was seen repeatedly, ten times or more. V gene TRBV5-1 combines with J gene TRBJ1-3; D might be TRBD1 (5 bases). The ends were cut back, 0 bases at V and 2 bases at J, with 6 bases in the middle. Germline CDR1 reads SGHRS; CDR2 reads YFSETQ. CDR3 size: 14 residues. Written as DNA, the CDR3 is TGCGCCAGCAGCTTGGTGGGACCTGGAAACACCATATATTTT. This translates into CASSLVGPGNTIYF. The variable domain in full, with the rest retrieved from reference TRBV5-1 and TRBJ1-3, is KAGVTQTPRYLIKTRGQQVTLSCSPISGHRSVSWYQQTPGQGLQFLFEYFSETQRNKGNFPGRFSGRQFSNSRSEMNVSTLELGDSALYLCASSLVGPGNTIYFGEGSWLTVV.

This clonotype was seen a few times. The rearrangement uses TRBV24-1 and TRBJ2-6; D remains unclear. This CDR3 has 12 residues. Looked up from germline, CDR1 is KGHDR and CDR2 is SFDVKD. Trimming stripped 5 bases from V and 4 bases from J, with 2 bases between. CDR3 nucleotide sequence: TGTGCCACCAGTGGAGGGGCCAACGTCCTGACTTTC. It specifies CATSGGANVLTF.

V and J are TRBV3-1 and TRBJ2-7; D remains unclear. Trimming took 1 base from V and 4 from J, leaving 17 bases between them. From germline, CDR1 is LGHDT and CDR2 YNNKEL (reference sequence). This CDR3 has 16 residues. This CDR3 reads CASSQGVVGVEYEQYF. As DNA, the CDR3 is TGTGCCAGCAGCCAAGGTGTGGTAGGCGTTGAGTACGAGCAGTACTTC.

This clonotype was observed a few times. This chain links TRBV12-3 or TRBV12-4 with TRBJ2-5, with TRBD2 matching over 12 bases. This CDR3 is 16 amino acids long. The junction had 6 bases not matched to a gene; V was cut back by 5 bases and J by 2 bases. The DNA for the CDR3 is TGTGCCAGCAGTACACTACTAGCGGGGGGACAAGAGACCCAGTACTTC. Translated, it gives CASSTLLAGGQETQYF.

A word on this clonotype: This clone may be a read error of a much larger clone one base away. This chain links TRBV5-5 with TRBJ2-7, with D perhaps matching TRBD1 (6 bases). CDR1 SGHKS and CDR2 YYEKEE come from the germline V gene (reference sequence). The CDR3 is 15 amino acids. CDR3 nucleotide sequence: TGTGCCTGCAGCTTGGGTAGGACAGTTTCCTACGAGCAGTACTTC. As protein: CACSLGRTVSYEQYF.

The chain joins TRBV5-4 to TRBJ2-5; D unclear. Deletions cut 0 bases from V and 2 bases from J, with 8 bases between. The germline gives CDR1 SGHNT, CDR2 YYREEE (reference sequence). This CDR3 region has 14 residues. The CDR3 loop reads CASSLETHQETQYF. Here the CDR3 DNA reads TGTGCCAGCAGCTTGGAGACACATCAAGAGACCCAGTACTTC.

The V gene is TRBV6-1, the J gene TRBJ1-4; D not resolved. V was pared by 9 bases and J by 13 bases, with 18 bases between. This CDR3 is 12 amino acids long. Germline assignment: CDR1 MNHNS and CDR2 SASEGT. CDR3 nucleotides: TGTGCCAGTTCCCGCGGTGGGGAGGGACTGTTTTTT. This codes for CASSRGGEGLFF.

This rearrangement joins TRBV7-2 to TRBJ2-2, with D unclear. Germline V lookup: CDR1 SGHTA, CDR2 FQGNSA. V lost 1 base to trimming and J lost 2 bases, with 11 bases between them. This CDR3 is 16 amino acids long. CDR3 DNA: TGTGCCAGCAGCTTAGAACTGCCTACAAACACCGGGGAGCTGTTTTTT. Its protein is CASSLELPTNTGELFF. Combining the CDR3 with reference TRBV7-2 and TRBJ2-2 gives the whole variable domain GAGVSQSPSNKVTEKGKDVELRCDPISGHTALYWYRQSLGQGLEFLIYFQGNSAPDKSGLPSDRFSAERTGGSVSTLTIQRTQQEDSAVYLCASSLELPTNTGELFFGEGSRLTVL.

This clonotype was seen more than once but under ten times. The chain carries TRBV29-1 and TRBJ2-3, with D unclear. Germline-derived CDR1 and CDR2 are SQVTM and ANQGSEA. V was shortened by 4 bases and J by 0 bases, with 8 bases between the two germline ends. The length of the CDR3 is 13 residues. The CDR3 nucleotides read TGCAGCGTTGGGCTCATTAGCACAGATACGCAGTATTTT. It translates to CSVGLISTDTQYF.

This clonotype was found a few times. The chain is built from TRBV5-1 and TRBJ2-5; a possible D gene is TRBD2 (7 bases). The CDR3 totals 15 residues. In germline, CDR1 is SGHRS, CDR2 YFSETQ. Trimming pared 2 bases from V and 2 bases from J, leaving 13 bases between. Here the CDR3 DNA reads TGCGCCAGCAGCTTCAGGGGACTACTGCAAGAGACCCAGTACTTC. Protein sequence: CASSFRGLLQETQYF.

This clonotype showed up many times. This rearrangement joins TRBV12-3 or TRBV12-4 to TRBJ2-5, with D possibly matching TRBD2 (6 bases). Trimming took 4 bases from V and 2 from J, leaving 17 bases between them. The CDR3 is 16 residues long. This chain's CDR3 is CASSYGPFGGQETQYF. CDR3 bases: TGTGCCAGCAGTTATGGGCCTTTTGGGGGGCAAGAGACCCAGTACTTC.

This clonotype was seen more than once but under ten times. This chain uses TRBV6-2 or TRBV6-3 with TRBJ1-5, with D unresolved. CDR3 length: 13 amino acids. CDR1 and CDR2 (germline): MNHEY, SVGEGT. V shed 6 bases and J shed 7 bases, with 13 bases lying between them. The CDR3 DNA follows: TGTGCCAGCAGGAACAAGGTTGGGCAGCCCCAGCATTTT. This sequence encodes CASRNKVGQPQHF.

This CDR3 is CASSLLTGSEQFF. The CDR3 DNA reads as TGTGCCAGCAGCCTGTTGACAGGTAGTGAGCAGTTCTTC. This chain uses TRBV6-1 with TRBJ2-1; D is perhaps TRBD1 (6 bases). CDR1 is MNHNS and CDR2 is SASEGT in the germline V gene. This CDR3 region has 13 residues. Trimming stripped 6 bases from V and 9 bases from J, with 15 bases between.

This clonotype showed up just a few times. The chain combines TRBV4-3 with TRBJ2-7, with a tentative D call TRBD1 (6 bases). The CDR3 runs 14 residues. CDR1 LGHNA and CDR2 YSLEER come from the germline V gene. Trimming removed 0 bases from V and 6 bases from J, with 12 bases in between. Here the CDR3 DNA reads TGCGCCAGCAGCCAAGACAGGGGACGGGGCGAGCAGTACTTC. This sequence encodes CASSQDRGRGEQYF.

This clonotype was counted many times. This chain joins TRBV7-2 and TRBJ2-3; weak D call: TRBD1 (6 bases). Trimming stripped 6 bases from V and 6 bases from J, with 25 bases between. There are 17 residues in the CDR3. Germline-derived CDR1 and CDR2 are SGHTA and FQGNSA. CDR3 nucleotides: TGTGCCAGCAGACCCCCGGGACAAACAACCTACCCGGATACGCAGTATTTT. Its protein product is CASRPPGQTTYPDTQYF.